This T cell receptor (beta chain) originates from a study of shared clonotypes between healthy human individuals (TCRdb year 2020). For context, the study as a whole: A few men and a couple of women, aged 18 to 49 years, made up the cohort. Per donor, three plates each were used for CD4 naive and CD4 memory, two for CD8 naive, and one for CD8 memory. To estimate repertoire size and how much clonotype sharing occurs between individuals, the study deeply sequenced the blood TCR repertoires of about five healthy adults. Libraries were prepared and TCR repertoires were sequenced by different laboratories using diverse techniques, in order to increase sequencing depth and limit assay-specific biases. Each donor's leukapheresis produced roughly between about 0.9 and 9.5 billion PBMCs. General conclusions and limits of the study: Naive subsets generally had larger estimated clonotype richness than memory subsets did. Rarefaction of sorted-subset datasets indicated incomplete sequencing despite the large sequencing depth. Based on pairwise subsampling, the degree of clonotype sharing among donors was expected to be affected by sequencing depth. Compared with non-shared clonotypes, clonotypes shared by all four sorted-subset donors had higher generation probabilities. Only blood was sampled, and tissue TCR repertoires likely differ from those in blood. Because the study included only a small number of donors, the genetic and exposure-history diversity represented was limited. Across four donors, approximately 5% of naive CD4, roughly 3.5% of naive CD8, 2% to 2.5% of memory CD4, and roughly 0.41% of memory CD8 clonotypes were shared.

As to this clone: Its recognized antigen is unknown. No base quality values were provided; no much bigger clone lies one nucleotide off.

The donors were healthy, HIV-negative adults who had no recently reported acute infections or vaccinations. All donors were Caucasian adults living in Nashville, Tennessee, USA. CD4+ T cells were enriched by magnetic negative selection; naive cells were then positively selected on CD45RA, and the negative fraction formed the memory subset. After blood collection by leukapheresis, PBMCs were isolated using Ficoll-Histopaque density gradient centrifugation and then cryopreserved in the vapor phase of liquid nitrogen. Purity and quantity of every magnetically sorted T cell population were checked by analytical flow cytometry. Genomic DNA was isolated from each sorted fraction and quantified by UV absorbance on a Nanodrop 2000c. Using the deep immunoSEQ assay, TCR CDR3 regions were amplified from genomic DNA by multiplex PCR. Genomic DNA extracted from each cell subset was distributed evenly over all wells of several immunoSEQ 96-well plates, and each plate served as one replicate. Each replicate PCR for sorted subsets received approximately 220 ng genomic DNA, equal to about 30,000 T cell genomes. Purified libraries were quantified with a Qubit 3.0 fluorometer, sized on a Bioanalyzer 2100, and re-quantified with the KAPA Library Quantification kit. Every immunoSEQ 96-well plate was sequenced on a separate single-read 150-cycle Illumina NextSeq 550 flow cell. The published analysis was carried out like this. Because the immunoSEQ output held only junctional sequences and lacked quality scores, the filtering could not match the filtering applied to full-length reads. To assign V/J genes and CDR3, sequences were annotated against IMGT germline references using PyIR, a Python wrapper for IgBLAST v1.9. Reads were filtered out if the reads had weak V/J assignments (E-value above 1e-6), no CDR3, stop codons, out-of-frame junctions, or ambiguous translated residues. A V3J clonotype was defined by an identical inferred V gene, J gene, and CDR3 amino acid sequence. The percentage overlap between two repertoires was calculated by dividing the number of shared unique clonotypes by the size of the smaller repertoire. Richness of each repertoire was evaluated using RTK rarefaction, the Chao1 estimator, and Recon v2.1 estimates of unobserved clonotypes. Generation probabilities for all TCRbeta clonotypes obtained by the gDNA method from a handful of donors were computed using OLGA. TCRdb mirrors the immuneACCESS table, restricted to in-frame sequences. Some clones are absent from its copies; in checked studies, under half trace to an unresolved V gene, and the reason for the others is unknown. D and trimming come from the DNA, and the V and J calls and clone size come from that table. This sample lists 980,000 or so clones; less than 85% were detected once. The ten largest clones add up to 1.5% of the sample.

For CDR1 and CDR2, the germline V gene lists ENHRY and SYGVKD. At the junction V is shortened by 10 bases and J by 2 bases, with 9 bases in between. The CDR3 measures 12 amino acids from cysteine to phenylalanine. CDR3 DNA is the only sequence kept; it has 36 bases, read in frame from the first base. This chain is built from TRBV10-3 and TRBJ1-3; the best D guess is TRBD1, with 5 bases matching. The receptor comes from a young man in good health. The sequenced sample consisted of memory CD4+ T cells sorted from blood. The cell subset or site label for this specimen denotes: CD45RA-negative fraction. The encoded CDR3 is CATGTAGNTIYF. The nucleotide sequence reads TGTGCCACCGGGACGGCTGGAAACACCATATATTTT.